The rows below give T cell receptor beta chains drawn from one sample of a study of CD4 T cells in relation to SARS-CoV-2 and coronaviruses. Produced via immunoSEQ multiplex PCR; TCRdb's table is partial and in-frame only. The sample lists about 37,000 clones; under 90% were seen once. Their antigens remain unidentified. The specimen was naive CD4+ T cells from PBMCs, cultured in vitro. The origin of the receptors is an adult with COVID-19. The CDR3 runs from the conserved cysteine through the conserved F or W. Each record gives: D gene, clone size, V gene, J gene, CDR3 protein, CDR3 DNA. The D gene is left open where the match is weak. Size tells how often a clone was seen (once, few, many) or the class of an expanded clone, and some rows leave it out.

d_call: .
clone_size: .
v_call: TRBV18
j_call: TRBJ1-1
cdr3_aa: CASSPTDQGNTEAFF
cdr3_nt: TGTGCCAGCTCGCCGACCGACCAGGGGAACACTGAAGCTTTCTTT

d_call: .
clone_size: once
v_call: TRBV21-1
j_call: TRBJ1-1
cdr3_aa: CASTWQPNTEAFF
cdr3_nt: TGTGCCAGCACCTGGCAGCCGAACACTGAAGCTTTCTTT

d_call: .
clone_size: .
v_call: TRBV14
j_call: TRBJ1-4
cdr3_aa: CASSHLALGSEKLFF
cdr3_nt: TGTGCCAGCAGCCACCTGGCCCTTGGGAGTGAAAAACTGTTTTTT

d_call: TRBD1
clone_size: .
v_call: TRBV18
j_call: TRBJ1-1
cdr3_aa: CASSPVTGLNTEAFF
cdr3_nt: TGTGCCAGCTCACCCGTGACAGGGTTAAACACTGAAGCTTTCTTT

d_call: TRBD2
clone_size: .
v_call: TRBV27
j_call: TRBJ2-7
cdr3_aa: CASSLLPSGNSYEQYF
cdr3_nt: TGTGCCAGCAGTTTATTGCCTAGCGGAAATTCCTACGAGCAGTACTTC

d_call: TRBD2
clone_size: .
v_call: TRBV6-5
j_call: TRBJ2-7
cdr3_aa: CASSRNSGGSYEQYF
cdr3_nt: TGTGCCAGCAGCCGAAATAGCGGGGGCTCCTACGAGCAGTACTTC

d_call: TRBD2
clone_size: few
v_call: TRBV29-1
j_call: TRBJ2-7
cdr3_aa: CSVPWTSGSVNEQYF
cdr3_nt: TGCAGCGTTCCATGGACTAGCGGGAGTGTTAACGAGCAGTACTTC

d_call: TRBD2
clone_size: .
v_call: TRBV18
j_call: TRBJ2-2
cdr3_aa: CASSPASGSNNGELFF
cdr3_nt: TGTGCCAGCTCACCAGCCAGCGGGAGTAACAACGGGGAGCTGTTTTTT

d_call: TRBD2
clone_size: .
v_call: TRBV29-1
j_call: TRBJ2-1
cdr3_aa: CSVERTSGSSYNEQFF
cdr3_nt: TGCAGCGTTGAGCGGACTAGCGGGAGCTCCTACAATGAGCAGTTCTTC

d_call: TRBD1
clone_size: .
v_call: TRBV10-3
j_call: TRBJ1-2
cdr3_aa: CAISEGRGHTF
cdr3_nt: TGTGCCATCAGTGAGGGCAGGGGGCACACCTTC

d_call: TRBD2
clone_size: .
v_call: TRBV30
j_call: TRBJ2-1
cdr3_aa: CAWSMGLVSNNEQFF
cdr3_nt: TGTGCCTGGAGTATGGGACTAGTTAGCAACAATGAGCAGTTCTTC

d_call: TRBD1
clone_size: .
v_call: TRBV23-1
j_call: TRBJ1-6
cdr3_aa: CASSPYRQGTSPLHF
cdr3_nt: TGCGCCAGCAGTCCCTATCGACAGGGGACTTCACCCCTCCACTTT

d_call: .
clone_size: few
v_call: TRBV6-5
j_call: TRBJ1-6
cdr3_aa: CASSRQNLNSPLHF
cdr3_nt: TGTGCCAGCAGTAGACAGAACCTTAATTCACCCCTCCACTTT

d_call: .
clone_size: .
v_call: TRBV4-1
j_call: TRBJ2-7
cdr3_aa: CASSQEGYAPREQYF
cdr3_nt: TGCGCCAGCAGCCAAGAAGGCTACGCCCCGAGGGAGCAGTACTTC

d_call: TRBD2
clone_size: few
v_call: TRBV5-1
j_call: TRBJ2-7
cdr3_aa: CASSPLAGGGYEQYF
cdr3_nt: TGCGCCAGCAGCCCCTTAGCGGGAGGGGGCTACGAGCAGTACTTC

d_call: .
clone_size: .
v_call: TRBV2
j_call: TRBJ2-5
cdr3_aa: CASRQETQYF
cdr3_nt: TGTGCCAGTCGGCAAGAGACCCAGTACTTC

d_call: TRBD2
clone_size: once
v_call: TRBV6-2/TRBV6-3
j_call: TRBJ2-7
cdr3_aa: CASNPTSGTYEQYF
cdr3_nt: TGTGCCAGCAACCCGACTAGCGGGACCTACGAGCAGTACTTC

d_call: TRBD2
clone_size: .
v_call: TRBV11-1
j_call: TRBJ2-1
cdr3_aa: CASSTSGTSGRGEQFF
cdr3_nt: TGTGCCAGCAGCACATCAGGGACTAGCGGGAGAGGGGAGCAGTTCTTC

d_call: .
clone_size: once
v_call: TRBV18
j_call: TRBJ2-2
cdr3_aa: CASSPRRGTGELFF
cdr3_nt: TGTGCCAGCTCACCGCGCAGGGGCACCGGGGAGCTGTTTTTT

d_call: .
clone_size: .
v_call: TRBV7-9
j_call: TRBJ2-1
cdr3_aa: CASSFRPGNYSYNEQFF
cdr3_nt: TGTGCCAGCAGCTTCCGTCCGGGTAACTACTCCTACAATGAGCAGTTCTTC